Below, 8 T cell receptor beta chains from the same sample are listed, as sequenced in a study of blood T cells in healthy people across ages. The second PCR ran about 6 to 11 cycles with a sample-barcoded 5' primer and J-beta primers. TCRdb recomputed calls from the 5' RACE reads with MiXCR, one row per CDR3 protein. Of about 1.8 million distinct CDR3 sequences in the sample, approximately 50% were seen once. The sample consisted of blood. These receptors were obtained from a woman aged 40 to 50 in good health.

This clonotype was detected a few times. The rearrangement joins TRBV10-3 to TRBJ1-1; D gene uncertain. The CDR3 has 14 residues. V was clipped by 2 bases and J by 2 bases, with 9 bases between them. Germline CDR1 ENHRY, CDR2 SYGVKD. CDR3 region: CAISERAANTEAFF. The CDR3 nucleotides read TGTGCCATCAGTGAGCGGGCCGCAAACACTGAAGCTTTCTTT.

This clonotype has a handful of counts. The rearrangement uses TRBV4-2 and TRBJ2-1; TRBD1 is a possible D gene (6 bases). The CDR3 spans 14 residues. V lost 4 bases, J lost 5 bases, and 12 bases lay in between. Germline V gives CDR1 LGHNA, CDR2 YNFKEQ. The CDR3 nucleotides are TGTGCCAGCAGCCCCTGGGACACACACAATGAGCAGTTCTTC. Translation gives CASSPWDTHNEQFF.

The V gene is TRBV6-6, the J gene TRBJ2-1; 8 bases align to TRBD2. This CDR3 has 15 amino acids. Trimming took 7 bases from V and 5 from J; bases not matched to a gene: 10. The germline V gene encodes CDR1 MNHNY and CDR2 SVGAGI (reference sequence). CDR3 in amino acids: CASTPSQRGHNEQFF. Here the CDR3 DNA reads TGTGCCAGCACTCCATCCCAGCGGGGGCACAATGAGCAGTTCTTC.

The V and J genes are TRBV27 and TRBJ1-2; perhaps TRBD1 as D (6 bases). Germline CDR1 and CDR2: MNHEY and SMNVEV (reference sequence). V was cut by 6 bases and J by 4 bases, with 15 bases left in between. The CDR3 consists of 14 residues. This chain's CDR3 is CASSGGTSPYGYTF. Here the CDR3 DNA reads TGTGCCAGCAGCGGGGGGACAAGTCCCTATGGCTACACCTTC.

This rearrangement joins TRBV6-5 to TRBJ2-1; D assignment may be TRBD1 or TRBD2 (5 bases each). Germline V lookup: CDR1 MNHEY, CDR2 SVGAGI. The CDR3 length is 18 residues. V was pared by 2 bases and J by 6 bases, with 23 bases between. CDR3 DNA sequence: TGTGCCAGCAGTTACCAATTGTCCGGGACCAAGATTTTCAATGAGCAGTTCTTC. It encodes CASSYQLSGTKIFNEQFF.

The chain employs TRBV18 and TRBJ2-3; D remains ambiguous. The CDR3 sequence is 16 residues long. CDR1 is KGHSH, CDR2 LQKENI, per germline. Trimming cost V 1 base and J 2 bases, with 13 bases left between them. In DNA form, the CDR3 reads TGTGCCAGCTCACCACTTGCCCTATTATACACAGATACGCAGTATTTT. Its protein product is CASSPLALLYTDTQYF.

Only a few counts were recorded for this clonotype. The chain is built from TRBV7-2 and TRBJ1-2, with D maybe TRBD1 (6 bases). V was shortened by 9 bases and J by 2 bases, with 22 bases between the two germline ends. Germline lookup yields CDR1 SGHTA and CDR2 FQGNSA. The CDR3 is 16 amino acids. CDR3 sequence: CASSLGGGPTNYGYTF. The CDR3 DNA is TGTGCCAGTAGCCTCGGAGGGGGGCCGACCAACTATGGCTACACCTTC.

The chain couples TRBV2 to TRBJ1-5, with D unclear. The CDR3 runs 12 residues. V lost 6 bases to trimming and J lost 3 bases, with 6 bases between them. Germline CDR1 and CDR2: SNHLY and FYNNEI. CDR3 sequence: CASRAPNQPQHF. The CDR3 coding sequence is TGTGCCAGCAGGGCCCCCAATCAGCCCCAGCATTTT. Complete variable domain (other parts from reference TRBV2 and TRBJ1-5): EPEVTQTPSHQVTQMGQEVILRCVPISNHLYFYWYRQILGQKVEFLVSFYNNEISEKSEIFDDQFSVERPDGSNFTLKIRSTKLEDSAMYFCASRAPNQPQHFGDGTRLSIL.